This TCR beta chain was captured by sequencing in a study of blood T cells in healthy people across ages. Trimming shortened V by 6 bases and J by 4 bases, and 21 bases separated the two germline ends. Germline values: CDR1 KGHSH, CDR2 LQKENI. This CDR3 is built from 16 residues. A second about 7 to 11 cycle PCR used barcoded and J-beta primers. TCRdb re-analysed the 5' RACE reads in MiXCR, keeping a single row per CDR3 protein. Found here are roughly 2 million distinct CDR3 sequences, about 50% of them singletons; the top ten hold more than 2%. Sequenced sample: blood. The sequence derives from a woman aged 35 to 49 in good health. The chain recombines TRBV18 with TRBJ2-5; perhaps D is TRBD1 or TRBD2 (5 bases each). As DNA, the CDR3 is TGTGCCAGCTCTCCCAACCGGGGCCCGTCCCCAGAGACCCAGTACTTC. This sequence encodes CASSPNRGPSPETQYF. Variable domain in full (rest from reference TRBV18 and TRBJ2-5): NAGVMQNPRHLVRRRGQEARLRCSPMKGHSHVYWYRQLPEEGLKFMVYLQKENIIDESGMPKERFSAEFPKEGPSILRIQQVVRGDSAAYFCASSPNRGPSPETQYFGPGTRLLVL.